This T cell receptor beta chain was observed in a study of T cells in Graves' hyperthyroidism and ophthalmopathy. Study summary: Initial diagnosis, before any treatment, was when peripheral blood was collected.

Regions amplified from RNA transcripts were the TCR beta CDR3 regions. Researchers ran a first-round RT-PCR on the TCR CDR3 using the HTBI primer set. TCRdb independently ran MiXCR on the multiplex PCR reads; one entry per CDR3 protein. This table holds under 600,000 distinct CDR3 sequences, more than 15% found once. This clonotype was counted at least ten times. CDR1 is SGHRS, CDR2 YFSETQ, per germline. The length of the CDR3 is 13 residues. Trimming removed 3 bases from V and 9 bases from J; junction bases left unmatched: 5. Uncontrolled infection, other autoimmune disease, pregnancy or lactation led to exclusion.

Sequenced input: blood. The chain carries TRBV5-1 and TRBJ2-3; TRBD2 matches at 9 bases. The receptor's source is a middle-aged woman with Graves' ophthalmopathy. The DNA for the CDR3 is TGCGCCAGCAGCTCCTTAGCGGGAGTGACGCAGTATTTT. It translates to CASSSLAGVTQYF.